This TCR beta chain emerged from a study of identical twins. Study-wide findings and caveats: Abundant cord blood beta clonotypes carried fewer insertions; memory repertoires showed none.

Germline-derived CDR1 and CDR2 are SEHNR and FQNEAQ (reference sequence). The V gene lost 5 bases and the J gene lost 5 bases, with 18 bases spanning the gap. There are 15 residues in the CDR3. Points on this clonotype: What it binds is not known.

Using its own MiXCR run on the 5' RACE reads, TCRdb lists one record per CDR3 protein. Seen here are about 700,000 distinct CDR3 sequences, 5.5% to 7.5% observed once, and the top ten hold approximately 1.6%. The V call is TRBV7-9, the J call TRBJ2-5, with D possibly TRBD2 on 6 matching bases. This clonotype was obtained from a man aged 18-30 years in good health. The sample comprised naive T cells sorted from blood. CDR3 loop: CASSKAGTGEETQYF. CDR3 coding DNA: TGTGCCAGCAGCAAAGCCGGGACTGGAGAGGAGACCCAGTACTTC.